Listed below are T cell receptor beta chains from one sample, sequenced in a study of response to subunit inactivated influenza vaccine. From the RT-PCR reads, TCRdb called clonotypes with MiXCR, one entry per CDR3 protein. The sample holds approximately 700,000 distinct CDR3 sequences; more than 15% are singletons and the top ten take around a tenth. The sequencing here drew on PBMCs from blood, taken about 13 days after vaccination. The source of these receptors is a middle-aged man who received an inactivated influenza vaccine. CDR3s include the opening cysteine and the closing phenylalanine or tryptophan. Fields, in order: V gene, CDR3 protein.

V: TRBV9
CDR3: CASNHPGQGPVVGADTQYF

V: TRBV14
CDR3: CASSRRVLGANVLTF

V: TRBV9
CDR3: CASSAKGSNEKLFF

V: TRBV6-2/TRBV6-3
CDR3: CASRRDSRETQYF

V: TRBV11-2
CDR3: CASSLPGQGFGANVLTF

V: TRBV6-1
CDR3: CASSRTSGTLPGFNEQFF

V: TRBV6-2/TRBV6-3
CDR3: CASSQVRYNEQFF

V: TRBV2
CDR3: CASRASSGANVLTF

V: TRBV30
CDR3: CAWSVGRVGQYF

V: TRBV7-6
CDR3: CASSPSSQETQYF

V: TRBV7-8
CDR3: CASSLRTSGGEQFF

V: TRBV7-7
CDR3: CASSLGVGTYNEQFF

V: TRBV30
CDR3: CAWSRTGGGDEQFF

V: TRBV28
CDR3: CASARAGGTDTQYF

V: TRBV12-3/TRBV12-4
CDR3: CASSLALRTVGQPQHF

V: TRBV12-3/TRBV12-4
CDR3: CASRAAGLAGVYEQYF

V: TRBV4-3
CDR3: CASSQQQRGGEQYF

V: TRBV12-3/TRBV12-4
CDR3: CASSLRPKGYTF

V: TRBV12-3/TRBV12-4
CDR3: CASSLQGAFYEQYF

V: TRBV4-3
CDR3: CASSPNQGSWTEAFF

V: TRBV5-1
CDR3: CASSFLQTNSDTEAFF

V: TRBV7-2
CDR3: CASSLAGGVREAFYEQYF

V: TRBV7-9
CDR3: CASSLGTGVPYEQYF

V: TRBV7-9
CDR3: CASSLVWDAEAFF

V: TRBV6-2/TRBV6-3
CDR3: CASMGYNTEAFF

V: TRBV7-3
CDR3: CASSLGTSGSLYF

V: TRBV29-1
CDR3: CSVAVGENAEAFF

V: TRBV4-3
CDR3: CASSQGARVNEQFF

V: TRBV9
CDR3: CASSVVAGGPKTQYF

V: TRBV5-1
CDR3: CASSLEGFSEKLFF

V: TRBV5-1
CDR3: CASSGVPNTGELFF

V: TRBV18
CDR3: CASSPPNSNTEAFF

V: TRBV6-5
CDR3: CASSLELRTDTQYF

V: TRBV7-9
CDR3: CASSRVGGYEQYF

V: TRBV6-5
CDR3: CASSYSVQTPSYEQYF

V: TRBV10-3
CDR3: CAISETVSGNTIYF

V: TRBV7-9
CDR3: CASSPFRGQSFYEQYF

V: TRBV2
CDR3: CASSEADWTVGEQYF

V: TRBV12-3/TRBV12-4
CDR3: CASSLAPEADQPQHF

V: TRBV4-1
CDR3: CASSQVPGYNEQFF

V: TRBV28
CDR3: CASSLSGVPDTQYF

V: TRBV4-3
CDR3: CASSQVWTVNEKLFF

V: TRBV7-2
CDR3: CASSLRLGLAKNIQYF

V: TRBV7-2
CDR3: CASSARVIGELFF

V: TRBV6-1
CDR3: CASSEFRRDTQYF

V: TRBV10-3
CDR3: CAISLGGTDTQYF

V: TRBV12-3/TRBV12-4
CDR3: CASSVTSGYTGELFF

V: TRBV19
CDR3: CASSIPRTGRNNEQFF

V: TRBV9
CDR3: CASSAGTVADNEKLFF

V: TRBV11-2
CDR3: CASSLVGLGETQYF